This T cell receptor (beta chain) was profiled in a study of OX40 agonist ivuxolimab in advanced cancers. About the study: Administration of intravenous ivuxolimab to patients occurred every 2 weeks at 0.01 to 10 mg/kg. At 82.7% male, the cohort had a mean age of around 56 years, ranging from 23 to 79. A history of anti-PD-1, anti-PD-L1 or anti-CTLA-4 therapy was acceptable, and over 35% had some.

The data were produced by immunoSEQ multiplex PCR, yet TCRdb's version contains in-frame clones alone and is incomplete. The sample includes around 75,000 clones, 85% to 90% of them seen just once. About this clone itself: Its antigen is unidentified.

This CDR3 region has 13 residues. Germline lookup yields CDR1 SQVTM and CDR2 ANQGSEA. The V gene lost 2 bases and the J gene lost 3 bases, with 10 bases spanning the gap. The study, taken as a whole, reports: Low levels of normalized T-cell clonal expansion also appeared in some nonresponders.

This rearrangement joins TRBV29-1 to TRBJ1-1; D is undetermined. The sequencing here drew on CD4+ or CD8+ T cells sorted from blood, taken in a trial of the OX40 agonist ivuxolimab. This sequence was found in an adult with an advanced solid tumor such as melanoma, head and neck, liver or kidney cancer. CDR3 amino acids: CSVEFGQHTEAFF. CDR3 coding DNA: TGCAGCGTTGAATTCGGCCAACACACTGAAGCTTTCTTT.